This T cell receptor beta chain originates from a study of vaccination effects on CD4 cells after COVID-19. Study-level information: Under the ViraFEST assay, PBMC were stimulated with viral peptide pools so that antigen-specific CD4+ T cells expanded. Sequencing was performed afterwards. The study, taken as a whole, reports: Within healthy vaccinees, only 1 of 255 vaccine-induced clones displayed cross-reactivity with common cold coronaviruses.

The V gene lost 5 bases and the J gene lost 1 base, with 17 bases spanning the gap. The V gene's germline CDR1 is SGHTA and CDR2 FQGNSA. The CDR3 has 17 residues. A word on this clone: Antigen: not known.

Subsequent to a culture period of roughly 11 days, CD4+ T cells were isolated. None of the vaccinated had previously contracted SARS-CoV-2, and their nucleocapsid antibodies tested negative. Fresh IL-2-containing medium replaced half the medium on days 3 and 7. This table comes from immunoSEQ multiplex PCR, and its TCRdb copy is limited to in-frame clones, with some not included. The sample includes roughly 50,000 clones, about 67% of them seen just once. The sequences come from CD4+ T cells from PBMCs cultured without peptide, collected before COVID-19 vaccination. The TCR sequence derives from a human donor who received a COVID-19 vaccine. The chain uses TRBV7-2 and TRBJ2-2; a possible D gene is TRBD2 (5 bases). CDR3 loop: CASSPLGIAVNTGELFF. As DNA, the CDR3 is TGTGCCAGCAGCCCCCTCGGGATAGCAGTGAACACCGGGGAGCTGTTTTTT.